These 5 T cell receptor beta chains share one sample of origin, sequenced in a study of CD8 T cells in ankylosing spondylitis. TCRdb re-called the 5' RACE reads with MiXCR, one entry per CDR3 protein. The sample holds more than 150,000 distinct CDR3 sequences, roughly 18% seen once. Sequencing input: blood, either unsorted or a sorted T cell fraction (not recorded which). These receptors were collected from a male donor aged 5-30 years with ankylosing spondylitis or in good health (not recorded which).

Many counts were recorded for this clonotype. The gene calls are TRBV27 and TRBJ1-2; D ambiguous. Trimming took off 3 bases at V and 4 bases at J, with 15 bases between the two ends. This CDR3 region has 15 residues. Per the germline V gene, CDR1 is MNHEY and CDR2 is SMNVEV (reference sequence). CDR3 bases: TGTGCCAGCAGTTTGGTCGGAGCCACCTTCTATGGCTACACCTTC. This sequence encodes CASSLVGATFYGYTF.

The genes are TRBV14 and TRBJ1-4; D possibly corresponds to TRBD1 (5 bases). Trimming removed 0 bases at V and 4 bases at J, with 18 bases between. CDR1 and CDR2 from the germline V gene are SGHDN and FVKESK. The CDR3 has 18 amino acids. This chain's CDR3 is CASSQDRGTPRGNEKLFF. CDR3 bases: TGTGCCAGCAGCCAAGATCGTGGGACGCCGAGGGGTAATGAAAAACTGTTTTTT.

The table lists this clonotype with a few counts. This sequence joins TRBV6-5 and TRBJ2-1, with D perhaps matching TRBD1 (6 bases). The V end lost 6 bases, the J end lost 3 bases, and 9 bases lay between the germline ends. CDR3 length: 13 residues. Germline loops: CDR1 MNHEY, CDR2 SVGAGI. CDR3 DNA sequence: TGTGCCAGCAGAACAGGGAGCTACAATGAGCAGTTCTTC. Encoded protein: CASRTGSYNEQFF.

This clonotype was recorded at least ten times. This sequence joins TRBV7-2 and TRBJ2-5, with TRBD2 identical over 9 bases. This CDR3 has 17 residues. V shed 1 base, J shed 0 bases, and the junction held 6 bases outside the gene matches. CDR1 is SGHTA, CDR2 FQGNSA, per germline. The chain's CDR3 is CASSLGVLAGYQETQYF. CDR3 in DNA: TGTGCCAGCAGCTTAGGGGTCCTAGCGGGATACCAAGAGACCCAGTACTTC.

This clonotype was recorded many times. The genes are TRBV29-1 and TRBJ2-5, with no clear D. The CDR3 contains 11 residues. Trimming removed 2 bases from V and 5 bases from J, with 6 bases in between. Germline CDR1 is SQVTM and CDR2 is ANQGSEA. CDR3 loop: CSVESPETQYF. CDR3 bases: TGCAGCGTTGAAAGCCCCGAGACCCAGTACTTC.